This TCR beta chain was recovered during a study of T cells of healthy individuals. This CDR3 comprises 12 residues. Germline V gives CDR1 MNHEY, CDR2 SMNVEV (reference sequence). Trimming took off 5 bases at V and 5 bases at J, with 10 bases between the two ends. This clonotype was seen only a few times. Each CDR3 protein gets one entry after TCRdb re-called the 5' RACE reads with MiXCR. The sample yields 90,000 to 100,000 distinct CDR3 sequences, 17% seen once. The V and J genes are TRBV27 and TRBJ2-7, with D hard to call. This clonotype was sampled from a human donor in good health. The CDR3 DNA sequence: TGTGCCAGCAGTCCCGCCCCCCACGAGCAGTACTTC. It translates to CASSPAPHEQYF.